The source of this TCR beta chain is a study of CD8+ T cells in alopecia areata. Study overall: In an open-label trial, patients got 5 to 10 mg tofacitinib twice daily. Study results and limitations: Just one nonresponder means the tie between baseline CD8+ expansion and response stays uncertain. Alopecia totalis/universalis scalp especially showed more expanded CD8+ clones than normal scalp.

Extracted RNA was reverse transcribed into cDNA, the sequencing template. Libraries were prepared by immunoSEQ multiplex PCR; TCRdb keeps only in-frame clonotypes and omits some of them. The sample carries about 64,000 clones, 35% to 55% recorded once. In regard to this clone: As yet, its antigen is unknown.

Stated treatment: oral pan-JAK inhibitor, 5-10 mg twice daily. This CDR3 is 13 amino acids long. With 1 base removed from V and 2 bases from J, the gap between germline ends came to 9 bases. CDR1 and CDR2 from the germline V gene are SQVTM and ANQGSEA. V is TRBV29-1 and J is TRBJ2-7; D remains ambiguous. The specimen comprised CD8+ T cells sorted from blood, sampled at approximately week 36, from a patient treated with tofacitinib. The receptor comes from a human donor with alopecia areata. The CDR3 DNA reads as TGCAGCGTTGAAGGCTCGGTTACCTACGAGCAGTACTTC. Protein sequence: CSVEGSVTYEQYF.